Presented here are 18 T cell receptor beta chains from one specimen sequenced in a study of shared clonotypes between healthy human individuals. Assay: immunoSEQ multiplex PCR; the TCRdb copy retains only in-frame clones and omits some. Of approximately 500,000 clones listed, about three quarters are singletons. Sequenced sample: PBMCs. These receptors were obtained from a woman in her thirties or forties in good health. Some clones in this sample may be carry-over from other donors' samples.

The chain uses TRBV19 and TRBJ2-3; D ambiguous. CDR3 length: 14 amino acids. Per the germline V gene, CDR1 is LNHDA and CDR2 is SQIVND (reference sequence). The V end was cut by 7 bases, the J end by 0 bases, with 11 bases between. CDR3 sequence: CASKVAASTDTQYF. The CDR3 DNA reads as TGTGCCAGTAAGGTGGCGGCTAGCACAGATACGCAGTATTTT.

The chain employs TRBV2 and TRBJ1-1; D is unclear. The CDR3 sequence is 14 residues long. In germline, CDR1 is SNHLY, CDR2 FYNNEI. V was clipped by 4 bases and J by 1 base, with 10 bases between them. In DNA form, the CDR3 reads TGTGCCAGCAGTGTCGACTTGGGGAACACTGAAGCTTTCTTT. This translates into CASSVDLGNTEAFF.

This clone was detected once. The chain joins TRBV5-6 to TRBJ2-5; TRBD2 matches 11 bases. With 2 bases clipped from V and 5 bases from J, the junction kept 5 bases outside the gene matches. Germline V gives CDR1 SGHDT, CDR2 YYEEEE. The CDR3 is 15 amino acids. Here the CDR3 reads CASSFSGRAVETQYF. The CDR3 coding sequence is TGTGCCAGCAGCTTTAGCGGGAGGGCCGTGGAGACCCAGTACTTC.

CDR3 amino acids: CASTTSGRATDDEQFF. Here the CDR3 DNA reads TGCGCCAGCACTACTAGCGGGAGAGCCACCGATGATGAGCAGTTCTTC. This sequence joins TRBV10-2 and TRBJ2-1; 11 bases align to TRBD2. V lost 7 bases and J lost 8; bases outside the gene matches: 13. The V gene's germline CDR1 is WSHSY and CDR2 SAAADI. The CDR3 consists of 16 residues.

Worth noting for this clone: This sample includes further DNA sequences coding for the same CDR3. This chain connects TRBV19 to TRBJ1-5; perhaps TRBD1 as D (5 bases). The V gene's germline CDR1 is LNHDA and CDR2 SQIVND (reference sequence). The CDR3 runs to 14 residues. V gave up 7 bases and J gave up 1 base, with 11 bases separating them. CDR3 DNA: TGTGCCAGTACTACTGGGGGGAGCAATCAGCCCCAGCATTTT. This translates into CASTTGGSNQPQHF.

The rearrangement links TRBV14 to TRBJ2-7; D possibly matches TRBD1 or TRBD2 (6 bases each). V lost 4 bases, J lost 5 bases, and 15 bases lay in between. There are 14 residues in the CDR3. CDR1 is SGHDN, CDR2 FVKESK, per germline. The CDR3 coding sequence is TGTGCCAGCAGCCGGACGGTAGGGGGGAACGAGCAGTACTTC. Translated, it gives CASSRTVGGNEQYF.

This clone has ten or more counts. This CDR3 is CSVEVKVLGDEQFF. CDR3 in DNA: TGCAGCGTTGAAGTTAAGGTTCTCGGCGATGAGCAGTTCTTC. The chain links TRBV29-1 to TRBJ2-1; D gene unclear. This CDR3 region has 14 residues. Germline CDR1 and CDR2: SQVTM and ANQGSEA. Trimming cost V 1 base and J 8 bases, with 15 bases left between them.

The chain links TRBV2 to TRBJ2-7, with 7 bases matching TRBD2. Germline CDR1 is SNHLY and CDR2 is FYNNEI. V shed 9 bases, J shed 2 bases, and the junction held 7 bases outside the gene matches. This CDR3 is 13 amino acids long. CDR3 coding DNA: TGTGCCAGTCGATCGGGACTAACCTACGAGCAGTACTTC. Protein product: CASRSGLTYEQYF.

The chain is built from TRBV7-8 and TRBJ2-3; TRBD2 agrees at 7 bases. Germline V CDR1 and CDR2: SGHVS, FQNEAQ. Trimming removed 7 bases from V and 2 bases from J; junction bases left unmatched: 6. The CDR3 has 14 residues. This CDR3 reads CASTVGTTTDTQYF. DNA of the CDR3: TGTGCCAGCACCGTCGGGACTACCACAGATACGCAGTATTTT.

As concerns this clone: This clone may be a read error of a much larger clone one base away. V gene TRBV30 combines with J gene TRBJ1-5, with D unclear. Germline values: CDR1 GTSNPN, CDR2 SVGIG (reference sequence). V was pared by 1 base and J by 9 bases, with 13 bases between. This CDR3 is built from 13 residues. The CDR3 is CAWSGSSSAPQHF. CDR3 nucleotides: TGTGCCTGGAGTGGTAGCAGTTCAGCGCCCCAGCATTTT.

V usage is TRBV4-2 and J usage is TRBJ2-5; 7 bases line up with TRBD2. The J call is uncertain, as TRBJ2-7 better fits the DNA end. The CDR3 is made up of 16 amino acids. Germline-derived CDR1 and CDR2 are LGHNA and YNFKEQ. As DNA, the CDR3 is TGTGCCAGCAGCCAAGCCTGGCGGGGGAGCTCCTACGAGCAGTACTTC. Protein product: CASSQAWRGSSYEQYF.

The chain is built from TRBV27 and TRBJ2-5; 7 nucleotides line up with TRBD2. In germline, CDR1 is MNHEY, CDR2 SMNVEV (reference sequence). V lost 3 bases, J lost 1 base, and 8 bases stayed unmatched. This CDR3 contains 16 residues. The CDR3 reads CASSLATSATQETQYF. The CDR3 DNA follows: TGTGCCAGCAGTTTGGCTACTAGCGCGACCCAAGAGACCCAGTACTTC.

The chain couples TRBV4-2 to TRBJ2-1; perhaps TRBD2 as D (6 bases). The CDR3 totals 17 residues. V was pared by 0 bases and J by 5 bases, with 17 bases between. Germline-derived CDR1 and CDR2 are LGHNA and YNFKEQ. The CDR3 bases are TGTGCCAGCAGCCAAGATCGGTCGGCGGGAAGGCACAATGAGCAGTTCTTC. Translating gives CASSQDRSAGRHNEQFF.

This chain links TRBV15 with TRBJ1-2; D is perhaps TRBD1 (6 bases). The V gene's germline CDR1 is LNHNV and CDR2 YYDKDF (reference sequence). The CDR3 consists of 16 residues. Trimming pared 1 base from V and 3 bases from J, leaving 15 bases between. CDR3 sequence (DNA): TGTGCCACCAGCAGAGCGTTCGCGGGACAACACTATGGCTACACCTTC. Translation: CATSRAFAGQHYGYTF.

The CDR3 nucleotides are TGTGCCAGCAGTTTAGTGCTTAGGCTGAATGAGCAGTTCTTC. Amino acids: CASSLVLRLNEQFF. The chain employs TRBV28 and TRBJ2-1; D uncertain. The CDR3 contains 14 residues. Germline CDR1 MDHEN, CDR2 SYDVKM. V was trimmed by 2 bases and J by 7 bases, leaving 12 bases between them. Filled out from reference TRBV28 and TRBJ2-1, the complete variable domain reads DVKVTQSSRYLVKRTGEKVFLECVQDMDHENMFWYRQDPGLGLRLIYFSYDVKMKEKGDIPEGYSVSREKKERFSLILESASTNQTSMYLCASSLVLRLNEQFFGPGTRLTVL.

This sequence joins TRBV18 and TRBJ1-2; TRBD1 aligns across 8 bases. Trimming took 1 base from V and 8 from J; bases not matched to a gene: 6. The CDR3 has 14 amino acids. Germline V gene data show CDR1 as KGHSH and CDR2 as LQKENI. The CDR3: CASSPRTGSYGYTF. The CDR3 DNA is TGTGCCAGCTCACCACGGACAGGGTCTTACGGCTACACCTTC.

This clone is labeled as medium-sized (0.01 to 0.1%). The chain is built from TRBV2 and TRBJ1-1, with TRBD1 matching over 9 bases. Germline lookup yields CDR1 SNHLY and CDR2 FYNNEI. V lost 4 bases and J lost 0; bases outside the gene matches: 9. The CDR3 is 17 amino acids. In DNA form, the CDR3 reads TGTGCCAGCAGTGGTTGGGACAGGGTTACGGTGAACACTGAAGCTTTCTTT. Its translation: CASSGWDRVTVNTEAFF.

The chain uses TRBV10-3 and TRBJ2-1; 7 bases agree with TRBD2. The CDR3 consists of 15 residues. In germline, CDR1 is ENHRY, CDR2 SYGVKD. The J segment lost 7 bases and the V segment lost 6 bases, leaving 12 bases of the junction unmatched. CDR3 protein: CAIRQRAGVENEQFF. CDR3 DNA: TGTGCCATCAGGCAACGCGCGGGAGTGGAGAATGAGCAGTTCTTC.